This T cell receptor beta chain was observed in a study of T cell repertoires in cytomegalovirus infection. Each CDR3 protein gets one entry after TCRdb re-called the reads with MiXCR. The table includes a few hundred thousand distinct CDR3 sequences, 35% to 50% detected once. This clonotype has just a few counts. What it binds is not known. Points from the study as a whole: The study found HLA-C-restricted CMV-specific TCR beta clonotypes dominating the ex vivo response.

Germline assignment: CDR1 MNHEY and CDR2 SVGAGI. The CDR3 consists of 12 residues. Trimming shortened V by 7 bases and J by 8 bases, and 14 bases separated the two germline ends. The chain employs TRBV6-5 and TRBJ1-2, with D perhaps matching TRBD1 (6 bases). Sample: cultured PBMCs, taken from culture after CMV antigen stimulation. This receptor was obtained from a human donor in good health (CMV status not recorded). Some clones in this sample may be carry-over from other donors' samples. CDR3 residues: CASTSRGGGYTF. In DNA form, the CDR3 reads TGTGCCAGCACCTCCCGGGGGGGCGGCTACACCTTC.